This TCR beta chain is drawn from a study of esophageal squamous cell carcinoma under preoperative chemotherapy. MiXCR was run by TCRdb on the PCR reads, yielding one entry per CDR3 protein. The sample shows roughly 10,000 distinct CDR3 sequences, about 45% of them seen only once. Time point indicated: after preoperative PTX-NDP chemotherapy. The table lists this clonotype with many counts. Trimming at V came to 5 bases and at J to 4 bases, leaving 9 bases not matched to a gene. The CDR3 has 15 residues. The V gene's germline CDR1 is SGHAT and CDR2 FQNNGV. Sampling took place from a patient given preoperative chemotherapy. This TCR was recovered from a human donor with esophageal squamous cell carcinoma. The donor label of this sample is uncertain. The rearrangement links TRBV11-2 to TRBJ2-5; TRBD1 aligns across 8 bases. Here the CDR3 reads CASSPGSGGSETQYF. The DNA for the CDR3 is TGTGCCAGCAGCCCGGGGTCAGGGGGCTCAGAGACCCAGTACTTC.